The sequence of this TCR beta chain was determined in a study of graft-versus-host responses after intestinal transplantation. Background on the study: Each recipient received a multivisceral, liver-intestinal, or isolated intestinal graft. Induction using anti-thymocyte globulin, followed by tacrolimus and steroids for 2 to 4 years, was given to all recipients.

This CDR3 is 15 amino acids long. The germline V and J ends were trimmed by 5 bases and 2 bases, with 15 bases remaining between them. Per the germline V gene, CDR1 is KGHSH and CDR2 is LQKENI. Repertoires were generated with immunoSEQ multiplex PCR, while TCRdb's copy carries only in-frame clones and drops some. The sample lists some 100,000 clones, 87% occurring once. For this clone: Its antigen is undetermined.

Study-wide results and caveats: Ileal or blood samples showed some GvH clones first, and such clones were also found in recipient marrow. Graft-donor T cell macrochimerism in patients accompanied high graft-versus-host to host-versus-graft clonal ratios in allografts.

The sequence derives from a human donor who was the organ donor for an intestinal transplant. The chain links TRBV18 to TRBJ1-1; D unclear. Sequences were derived from unstimulated CD4+ T cells sorted from spleen or lymph node cells, sampled before transplant. The CDR3 is CASSSDPVGNTEAFF. CDR3 coding DNA: TGTGCCAGCTCATCTGACCCGGTCGGAAACACTGAAGCTTTCTTT.